This T cell receptor (beta chain) was identified during a study of shared clonotypes between healthy human individuals. Turning to the study itself: Per-donor plates numbered three CD4 naive, three CD4 memory, two CD8 naive and one CD8 memory. Study results and caveats: The authors sampled blood alone, and tissue repertoires likely differ. When naive CD4 clonotypes were compared across a few donors, approximately 5% were shared.

Comments on this clone: Antigen specificity is unknown.

Some 28,000 T cell genomes (approximately 0.2 ug DNA) went into each sorted-subset replicate. Measured with immunoSEQ multiplex PCR; TCRdb has only the in-frame clones, and not every one. Of some 2,000,000 clones in the sample, about 94% were seen once. Germline values: CDR1 SNHLY, CDR2 FYNNEI. The CDR3 totals 16 residues. Trimming removed 3 bases from V and 5 bases from J; junction bases left unmatched: 8. In the naive CD8 group, cells lacked CD45RO and were positively selected for CCR7, so terminally differentiated effector memory CD45RA+ cells were left out. The J gene is TRBJ2-7, the V gene TRBV2; 12 nucleotides match TRBD2. The clonotype comes from a man in his late teens or twenties in good health. The material sequenced was naive CD8+ T cells sorted from blood. The CDR3 DNA reads TGTGCCAGCAGTGACCCTAGACTAGCGGGAGATCACGAGCAGTACTTC. Amino acid sequence: CASSDPRLAGDHEQYF.